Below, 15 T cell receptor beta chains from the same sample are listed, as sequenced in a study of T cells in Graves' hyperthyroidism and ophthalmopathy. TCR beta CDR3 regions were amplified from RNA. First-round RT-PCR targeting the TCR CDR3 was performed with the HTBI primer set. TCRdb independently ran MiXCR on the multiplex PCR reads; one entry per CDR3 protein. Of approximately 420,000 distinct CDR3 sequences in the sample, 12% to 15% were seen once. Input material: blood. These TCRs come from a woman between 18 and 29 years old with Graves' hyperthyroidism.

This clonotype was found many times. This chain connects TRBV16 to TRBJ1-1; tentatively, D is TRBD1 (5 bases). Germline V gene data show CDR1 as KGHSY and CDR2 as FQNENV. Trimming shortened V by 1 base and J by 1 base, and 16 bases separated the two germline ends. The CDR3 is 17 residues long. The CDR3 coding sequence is TGTGCCAGCAGCCAATATCTTTCGCAGGGTCAGAACACTGAAGCTTTCTTT. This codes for CASSQYLSQGQNTEAFF.

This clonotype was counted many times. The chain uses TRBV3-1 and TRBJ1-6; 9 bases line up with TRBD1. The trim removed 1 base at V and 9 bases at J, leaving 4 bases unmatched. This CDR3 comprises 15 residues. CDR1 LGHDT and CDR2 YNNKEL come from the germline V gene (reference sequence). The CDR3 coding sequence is TGTGCCAGCAGCCAAGTGGGACAGGGTGGTTCACCCCTCCACTTT. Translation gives CASSQVGQGGSPLHF. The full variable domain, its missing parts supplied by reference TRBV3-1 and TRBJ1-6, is DTAVSQTPKYLVTQMGNDKSIKCEQNLGHDTMYWYKQDSKKFLKIMFSYNNKELIINETVPNRFSPKSPDKAHLNLHINSLELGDSAVYFCASSQVGQGGSPLHFGNGTRLTVT.

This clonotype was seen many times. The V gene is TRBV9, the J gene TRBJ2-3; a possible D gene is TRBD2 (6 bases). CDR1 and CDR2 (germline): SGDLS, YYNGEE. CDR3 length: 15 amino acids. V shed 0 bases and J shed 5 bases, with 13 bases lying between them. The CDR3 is CASSVAPGVEDTQYF. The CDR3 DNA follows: TGTGCCAGCAGCGTAGCCCCGGGAGTGGAAGATACGCAGTATTTT.

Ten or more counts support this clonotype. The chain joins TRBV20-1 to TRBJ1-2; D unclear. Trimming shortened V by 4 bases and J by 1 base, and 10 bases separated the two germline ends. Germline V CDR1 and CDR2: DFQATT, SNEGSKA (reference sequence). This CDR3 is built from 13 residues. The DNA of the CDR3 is TGCAGTGCTAACCGGGTTCTTAACTATGGCTACACCTTC. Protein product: CSANRVLNYGYTF.

DNA for the CDR3: TGCGCCAGCAGCCAAACTCAAGCTAGGACGGAAAAACTGTTTTTT. Encoded protein: CASSQTQARTEKLFF. J is TRBJ1-4 and V is TRBV5-1; no clear D gene. V was shortened by 4 bases and J by 8 bases, with 18 bases between the two germline ends. The germline V gene has CDR1 SGHRS and CDR2 YFSETQ. This CDR3 spans 15 amino acids.

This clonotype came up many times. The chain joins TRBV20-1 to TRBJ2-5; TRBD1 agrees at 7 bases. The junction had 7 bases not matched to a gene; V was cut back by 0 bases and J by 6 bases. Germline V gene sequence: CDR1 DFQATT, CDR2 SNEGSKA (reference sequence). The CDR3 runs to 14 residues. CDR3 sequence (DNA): TGCAGTGCTAGAGACCTGACAGGGAGTCAGACCCAGTACTTC. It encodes CSARDLTGSQTQYF.

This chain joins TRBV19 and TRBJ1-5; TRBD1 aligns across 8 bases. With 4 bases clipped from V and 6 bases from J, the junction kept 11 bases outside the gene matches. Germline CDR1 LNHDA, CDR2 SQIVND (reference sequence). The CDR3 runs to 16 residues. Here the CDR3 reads CASSKGYQGAGQPQHF. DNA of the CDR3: TGTGCCAGTAGTAAGGGCTACCAGGGGGCGGGTCAGCCCCAGCATTTT.

The CDR3, as DNA: TGTGCCTGGAGTCCCGGGGAGGAGCAGTACTTC. The encoded protein is CAWSPGEEQYF. V is TRBV30 and J is TRBJ2-7, with D possibly being TRBD2 (5 bases). This CDR3 is built from 11 residues. Trimming left V 2 bases short and J 7 bases short, with 9 bases between. The germline V gene has CDR1 GTSNPN and CDR2 SVGIG (reference sequence).

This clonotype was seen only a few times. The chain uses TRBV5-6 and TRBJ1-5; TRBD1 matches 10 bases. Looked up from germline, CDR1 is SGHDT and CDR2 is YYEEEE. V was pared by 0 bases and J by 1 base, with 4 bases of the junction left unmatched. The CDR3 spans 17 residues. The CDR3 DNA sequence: TGTGCCAGCAGCTTGGGGACAGGGGGTCCGAGCAATCAGCCCCAGCATTTT. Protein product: CASSLGTGGPSNQPQHF. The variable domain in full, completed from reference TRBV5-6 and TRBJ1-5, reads DAGVTQSPTHLIKTRGQQVTLRCSPKSGHDTVSWYQQALGQGPQFIFQYYEEEERQRGNFPDRFSGHQFPNYSSELNVNALLLGDSALYLCASSLGTGGPSNQPQHFGDGTRLSIL.

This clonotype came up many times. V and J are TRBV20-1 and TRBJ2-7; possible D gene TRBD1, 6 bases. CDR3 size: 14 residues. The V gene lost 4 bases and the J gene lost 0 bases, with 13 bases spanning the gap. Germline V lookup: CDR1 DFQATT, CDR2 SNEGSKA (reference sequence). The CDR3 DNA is TGCAGTGCTACGCCGGACAGTAGCTCCTACGAGCAGTACTTC. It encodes CSATPDSSSYEQYF.

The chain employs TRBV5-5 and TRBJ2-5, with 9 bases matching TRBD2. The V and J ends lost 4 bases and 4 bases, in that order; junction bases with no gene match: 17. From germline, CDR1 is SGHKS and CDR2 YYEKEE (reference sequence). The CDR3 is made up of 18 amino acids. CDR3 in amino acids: CASSPVPTLAGGIETQYF. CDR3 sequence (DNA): TGTGCCAGCAGCCCGGTCCCCACACTAGCGGGTGGGATAGAGACCCAGTACTTC.

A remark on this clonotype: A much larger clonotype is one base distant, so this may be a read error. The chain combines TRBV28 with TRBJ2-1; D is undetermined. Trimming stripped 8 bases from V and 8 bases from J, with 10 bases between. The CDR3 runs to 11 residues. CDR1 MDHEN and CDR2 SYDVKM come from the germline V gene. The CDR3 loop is CASWSDYEQFF. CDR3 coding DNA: TGTGCCAGCTGGTCCGATTATGAGCAGTTCTTC.

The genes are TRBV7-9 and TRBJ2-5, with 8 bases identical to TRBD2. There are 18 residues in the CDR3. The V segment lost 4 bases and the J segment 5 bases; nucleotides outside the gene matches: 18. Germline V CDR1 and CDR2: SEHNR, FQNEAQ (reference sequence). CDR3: CASSSKDFTSGGRETQYF. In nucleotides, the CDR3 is TGTGCCAGCAGCTCGAAAGACTTCACTAGCGGCGGTAGGGAGACCCAGTACTTC.

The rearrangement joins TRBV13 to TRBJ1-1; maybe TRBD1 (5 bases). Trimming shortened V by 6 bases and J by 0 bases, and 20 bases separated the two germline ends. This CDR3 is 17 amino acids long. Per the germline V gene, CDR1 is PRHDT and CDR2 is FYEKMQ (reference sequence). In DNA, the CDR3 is TGTGCCAGCAGTTTAAATTCCCGGGGGAACCTGAACACTGAAGCTTTCTTT. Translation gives CASSLNSRGNLNTEAFF.

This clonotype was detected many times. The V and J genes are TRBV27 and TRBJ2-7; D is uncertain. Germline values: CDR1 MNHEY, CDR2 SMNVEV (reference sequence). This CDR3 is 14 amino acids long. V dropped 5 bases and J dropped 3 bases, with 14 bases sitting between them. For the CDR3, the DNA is TGTGCCAGCAGTCCCGGCCAGATAGTCTACGAGCAGTACTTC. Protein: CASSPGQIVYEQYF.